This T cell receptor (beta chain) was documented in a study of cytomegalovirus exposure and HLA in healthy donors. Germline values: CDR1 DFQATT, CDR2 SNEGSKA (reference sequence). This CDR3 comprises 11 residues. V lost 6 bases, J lost 4 bases, and 10 bases lay in between. Clones were read by immunoSEQ multiplex PCR, and TCRdb kept only the in-frame ones, dropping some. The sample contains some 98,000 clones, roughly 89% of which appear only once. This sequence was found in a woman aged 25 to 39 in good health and CMV-seronegative. Sequenced material: PBMCs. This chain links TRBV20-1 with TRBJ2-7; no clear D. The CDR3 here is CSALVKYEQYF. CDR3 in DNA: TGCAGTGCCCTAGTGAAATACGAGCAGTACTTC.